This T cell receptor (beta chain) emerged from a study of molecular identifiers for immune sequencing clone quantification. This clonotype showed up many times. Making the bulk TCR libraries relied on previously described methods and listed TCR primers. TCRdb reprocessed the PCR reads via MiXCR and lists one record per CDR3 protein. The data show 460,000 or so distinct CDR3 sequences, 20% to 25% seen once. V lost 1 base, J lost 8 bases, and 2 bases stayed unmatched. Germline V gene data show CDR1 as LGHNA and CDR2 as YSLEER. The CDR3 has 13 amino acids. Sequenced input: naive CD8+ T cells from blood, with Jurkat cell RNA spiked in. Subset in this sample: FACS-sorted CD8+CD4-CCR7+CD45RA+ naive T cells. The chain carries TRBV4-3 and TRBJ1-1; TRBD1 matches at 9 bases. The sequence was obtained from a human donor in good health. Some libraries in this study had Jurkat cell RNA spiked in. CDR3 residues: CASSQVQGAEAFF. DNA of the CDR3: TGCGCCAGCAGCCAAGTACAGGGGGCGGAAGCTTTCTTT.